This T cell receptor (beta chain) appears in the sequencing data of a study of blood T cell repertoires in COVID-19. Looking at the study overall: Samples taken during acute and convalescent COVID-19 were collected in the United States, Italy and Spain. Nucleic acid was either cDNA or gDNA, and it came from T cells, B-cell-depleted T cells, or PBMCs.

Per the authors' pipeline: Counts of nucleated cells, estimated from reference gene primer amplification, were obtained. Sequenced by immunoSEQ multiplex PCR; TCRdb stores in-frame clones only, minus some. V and J calls and clone size are as listed in that table; D and trimming were resolved from the DNA. The table records 150,000 or so clones, approximately 86% of them present only once. The CDR3 covers 13 residues. In germline, CDR1 is MDHEN, CDR2 SYDVKM. The TCR originated in a man between 18 and 29 years old with acute or convalescent COVID-19. Sample: peripheral blood. This chain links TRBV28 with TRBJ2-1; weak D call: TRBD1 (6 bases). As DNA, the CDR3 is TGTGCTGCCGGGACATATGGGGGTAATGAGCAGTTCTTC. Residues: CAAGTYGGNEQFF.